This T cell receptor beta chain comes out of a study of cytomegalovirus exposure and HLA in healthy donors. Amplification used 60 Vbeta primers and 13 Jbeta primers. Data came from immunoSEQ multiplex PCR; TCRdb stores just in-frame clones and leaves some out. The sample includes about 160,000 clones, roughly 90% seen only once; the top ten take nearly 2%. Trimming cost V 6 bases and J 4 bases; bases outside gene matches: 8. The germline CDR1 and CDR2 sequences are MGHRA and YSYEKL. The CDR3 length is 15 residues. Study-level points and caveats: Near-uniform donor sequencing depth was presumed by presence/absence analyses.

Turning to this clone: Its antigen is unknown.

The V call is TRBV4-1, the J call TRBJ2-7; 11 bases are a match to TRBD1. The origin of this receptor is a woman aged 18-29 years in good health and CMV-seronegative. Sequencing was done on a sample of PBMCs. CDR3 sequence: CASRDWTGGQYEQYF. As DNA, the CDR3 is TGCGCCAGCAGGGACTGGACAGGGGGCCAATACGAGCAGTACTTC.